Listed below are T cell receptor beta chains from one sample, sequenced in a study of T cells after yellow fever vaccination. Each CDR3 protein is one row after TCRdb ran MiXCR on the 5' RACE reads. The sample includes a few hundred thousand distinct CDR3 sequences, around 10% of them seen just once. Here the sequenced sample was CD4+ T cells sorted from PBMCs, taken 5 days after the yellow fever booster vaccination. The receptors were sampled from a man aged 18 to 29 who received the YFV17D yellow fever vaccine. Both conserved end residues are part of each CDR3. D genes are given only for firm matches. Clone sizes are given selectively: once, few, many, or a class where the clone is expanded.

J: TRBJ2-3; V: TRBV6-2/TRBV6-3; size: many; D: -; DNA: TGTGCCAGCAGTATAGAAGACGGCACAGATACGCAGTATTTT; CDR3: CASSIEDGTDTQYF
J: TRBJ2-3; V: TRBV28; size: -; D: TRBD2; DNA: TGTGCCAGCAGTTCACTGCACGGGGGGGCTACGCAGTATTTT; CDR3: CASSSLHGGATQYF
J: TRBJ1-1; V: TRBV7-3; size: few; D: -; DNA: TGTGCCAGCAGCCCTGGGGCTCACACTGAAGCTTTCTTT; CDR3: CASSPGAHTEAFF
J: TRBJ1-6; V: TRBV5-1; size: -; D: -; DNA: TGCGCCAGCAGCCCAGACCAGATTTCACCCCTCCACTTT; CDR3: CASSPDQISPLHF
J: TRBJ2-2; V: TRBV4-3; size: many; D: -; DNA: TGCGCCAGCAGCCAAAGGAGGGGCGCGAACACCGGGGAGCTGTTTTTT; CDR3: CASSQRRGANTGELFF
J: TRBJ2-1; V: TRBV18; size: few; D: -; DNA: TGTGCCAGCTCACCCCGGAGTGAGCAGTTCTTC; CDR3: CASSPRSEQFF
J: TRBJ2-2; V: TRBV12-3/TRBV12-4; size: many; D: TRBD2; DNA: TGTGCCAGCAGTCCCGGACTAGCGGGGACCGGGGAGCTGTTTTTT; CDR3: CASSPGLAGTGELFF
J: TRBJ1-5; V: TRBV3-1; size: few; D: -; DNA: TGTGCCAGCAGCCAAGATCGCGGGTCCGTAAATCAGCCCCAGCATTTT; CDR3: CASSQDRGSVNQPQHF
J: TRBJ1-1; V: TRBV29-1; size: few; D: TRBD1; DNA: TGCAGCGCCGGGGACAGGGGGCTGACTGAAGCTTTCTTT; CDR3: CSAGDRGLTEAFF
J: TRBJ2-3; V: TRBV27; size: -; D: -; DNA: TGTGCCAGCAGTTTATGGGGAGAGGATACGCAGTATTTT; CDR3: CASSLWGEDTQYF
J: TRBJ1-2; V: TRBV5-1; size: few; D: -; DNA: TGCGCCAGCAGCTTGGACGGGGGGCGGAATGGCTACACCTTC; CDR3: CASSLDGGRNGYTF
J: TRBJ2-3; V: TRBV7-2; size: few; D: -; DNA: TGTGCCAGCAGCCCTTCGCGCGCGTCTGATACGCAGTATTTT; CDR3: CASSPSRASDTQYF
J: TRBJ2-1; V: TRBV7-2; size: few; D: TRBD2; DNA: TGTGCCAGCAGCCCGGGACTAGCGGGGCCGTTCTTC; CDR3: CASSPGLAGPFF
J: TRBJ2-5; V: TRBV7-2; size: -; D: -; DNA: TGTGCCAGCAGCTTCTCTGAGAGCCAAGAGACCCAGTACTTC; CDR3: CASSFSESQETQYF
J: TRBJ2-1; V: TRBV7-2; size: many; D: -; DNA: TGTGCCAGCAGCCCCGCCAATGAGCAGTTCTTC; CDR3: CASSPANEQFF
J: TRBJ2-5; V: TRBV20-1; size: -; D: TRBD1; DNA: TGCAGTGCTAGAGCAGGGACAGTTCAAGAGACCCAGTACTTC; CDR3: CSARAGTVQETQYF
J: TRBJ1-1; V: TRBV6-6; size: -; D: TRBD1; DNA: TGTGCCAGCAGCCCTGGACAGGGGTTCGCTGAAGCTTTCTTT; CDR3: CASSPGQGFAEAFF
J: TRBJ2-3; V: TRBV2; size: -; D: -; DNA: TGTGCCAGCAGTGACGGTCAGGGGGGGACAGATACGCAGTATTTT; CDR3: CASSDGQGGTDTQYF
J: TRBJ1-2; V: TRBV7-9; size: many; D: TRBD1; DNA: TGTGCCAGCATCACGACAGGGGCCTATGGCTACACCTTC; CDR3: CASITTGAYGYTF
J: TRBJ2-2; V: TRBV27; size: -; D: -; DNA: TGTGCCAGCAGGGGTCCTGGGAACACCGGGGAGCTGTTTTTT; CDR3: CASRGPGNTGELFF
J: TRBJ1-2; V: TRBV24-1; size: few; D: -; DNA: TGTGCCACCAGTGTCCGGGACTACTATGGCTACACCTTC; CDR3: CATSVRDYYGYTF
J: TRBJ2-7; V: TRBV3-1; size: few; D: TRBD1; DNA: TGTGCCAGCAGCCCCAGGGGGCGGAACGAGCAGTACTTC; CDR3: CASSPRGRNEQYF
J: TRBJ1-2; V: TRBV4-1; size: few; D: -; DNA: TGCGCCAGCAGCCAAGGAACAGAGCTCTTTTATGGCTACACCTTC; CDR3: CASSQGTELFYGYTF
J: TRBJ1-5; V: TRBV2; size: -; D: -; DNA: TGTGCCAGCAAGGAGGAATATCAGCCCCAGCATTTT; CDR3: CASKEEYQPQHF
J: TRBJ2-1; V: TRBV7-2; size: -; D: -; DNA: TGTGCCAGCAGCTTACAAACAGGACGGACCACCTACAATGAGCAGTTCTTC; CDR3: CASSLQTGRTTYNEQFF
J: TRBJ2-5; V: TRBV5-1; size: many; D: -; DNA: TGCGCCAGCAGCTTGGGCGGCGACGGGGAGACCCAGTACTTC; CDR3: CASSLGGDGETQYF
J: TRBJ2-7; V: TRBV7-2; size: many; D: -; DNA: TGTGCCAGCAGCTCCTTCGGAGGTAGCCCCCTCTACGAGCAGTACTTC; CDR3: CASSSFGGSPLYEQYF
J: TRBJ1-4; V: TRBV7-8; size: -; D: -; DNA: TGTGCCAGCAGCTTAGCAGCTGCAACTAATGAAAAACTGTTTTTT; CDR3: CASSLAAATNEKLFF
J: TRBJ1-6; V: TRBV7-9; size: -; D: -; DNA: TGTGCCAGCAGCTTAGCGGAGGGGGATTCACCCCTCCACTTT; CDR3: CASSLAEGDSPLHF
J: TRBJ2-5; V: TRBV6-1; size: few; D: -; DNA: TGTGCCAGCAGTGAAGGGACTGTGGTGACCCAGTACTTC; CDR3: CASSEGTVVTQYF
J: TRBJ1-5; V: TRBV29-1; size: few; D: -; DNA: TGCAGCGTTACGAGAGGCACCAATCAGCCCCAGCATTTT; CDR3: CSVTRGTNQPQHF
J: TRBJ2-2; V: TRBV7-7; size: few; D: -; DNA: TGTGCTAGCAGCGCCTCGTGGACCGGGGAGCTGTTTTTT; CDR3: CASSASWTGELFF
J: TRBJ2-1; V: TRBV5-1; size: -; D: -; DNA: TGCGCCAGCAGCTCGCTCCCGTTTTCTCCCTACAATGAGCAGTTCTTC; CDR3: CASSSLPFSPYNEQFF
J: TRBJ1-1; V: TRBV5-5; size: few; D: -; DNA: TGTGCCAGCAGCTTTCACAGTGAAGGTGAAGCTTTCTTT; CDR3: CASSFHSEGEAFF
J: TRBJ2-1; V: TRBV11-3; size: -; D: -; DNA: TGTGCCAGCAGCCCCCGGGGGTGGAATGAGCAGTTCTTC; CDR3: CASSPRGWNEQFF
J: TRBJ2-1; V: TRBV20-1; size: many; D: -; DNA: TGCAGTGCTCGCCGCCGGCAGGGGGGGTCCAATGAGCAGTTCTTC; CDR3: CSARRRQGGSNEQFF
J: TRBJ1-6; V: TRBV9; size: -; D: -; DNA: TGTGCCAGCAGCGTAAGTCTTGATAATTCACCCCTCCACTTT; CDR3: CASSVSLDNSPLHF
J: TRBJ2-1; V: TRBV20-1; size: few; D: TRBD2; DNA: TGCAGTGCTAGAGATCCCGGGGGGGTCAACAATGAGCAGTTCTTC; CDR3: CSARDPGGVNNEQFF
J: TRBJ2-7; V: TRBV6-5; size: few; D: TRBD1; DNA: TGTGCCAGCAAACGACAGGGGGCTAACGGCGAGCAGTACTTC; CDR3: CASKRQGANGEQYF
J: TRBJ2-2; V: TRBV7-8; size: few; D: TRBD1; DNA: TGTGCCAGCAGAAAACTCGGCGGGACAGGGAATACCGGGGAGCTGTTTTTT; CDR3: CASRKLGGTGNTGELFF
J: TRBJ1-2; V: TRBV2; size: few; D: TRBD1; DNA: TGTGCCAGCCGAGGAGGACAGGGTGGCTATGGCTACACCTTC; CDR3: CASRGGQGGYGYTF
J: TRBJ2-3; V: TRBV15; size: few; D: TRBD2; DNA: TGTGCCACTTCACCGCGGCGGGGGAGCACAGATACGCAGTATTTT; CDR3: CATSPRRGSTDTQYF
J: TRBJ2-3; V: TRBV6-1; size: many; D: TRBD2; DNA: TGTGCCAGCAGTCGAGTTCCTGCGCGGGGACTAGCCAGCACAGATACGCAGTATTTT; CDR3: CASSRVPARGLASTDTQYF
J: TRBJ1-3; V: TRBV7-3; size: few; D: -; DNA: TGTGCCAGCAGCTTAAACGCAGGGGCTGGAAACACCATATATTTT; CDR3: CASSLNAGAGNTIYF
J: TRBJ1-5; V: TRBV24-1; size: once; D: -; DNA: TGTGCCACCAGTGATTCCGGGTCCCAGCCCCAGCATTTT; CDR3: CATSDSGSQPQHF